This TCR beta chain appears in the sequencing data of a study of blood T cell repertoires in COVID-19. Study details: Samples of COVID-19 (acute and convalescent) were obtained from the United States, Italy and Spain. Sources were T cells, B-cell-depleted T cells, or PBMCs; the material itself was cDNA or gDNA.

As handled by the study authors: It was from reference gene primer amplification that nucleated cell counts were estimated. Sequencing used immunoSEQ multiplex PCR; TCRdb keeps in-frame clones, though not all of them. That table is the source of V, J and clone size, and D and trimming were worked out from the DNA. The table lists approximately 210,000 clones, about 90% of them singletons. Sequencing was done on a sample of peripheral blood. This sequence was found in a man aged 30 to 45 with acute or convalescent COVID-19.

The chain's CDR3 is CASSQFEQFF. CDR3 bases: TGTGCCAGCAGCCAGTTCGAGCAGTTCTTC. The chain is built from TRBV11-3 and TRBJ2-1, with D hard to call. Germline CDR1 is SGHNT and CDR2 is YENEEA. The CDR3 is made up of 10 amino acids. V gave up 5 bases and J gave up 10 bases, with 6 bases separating them.